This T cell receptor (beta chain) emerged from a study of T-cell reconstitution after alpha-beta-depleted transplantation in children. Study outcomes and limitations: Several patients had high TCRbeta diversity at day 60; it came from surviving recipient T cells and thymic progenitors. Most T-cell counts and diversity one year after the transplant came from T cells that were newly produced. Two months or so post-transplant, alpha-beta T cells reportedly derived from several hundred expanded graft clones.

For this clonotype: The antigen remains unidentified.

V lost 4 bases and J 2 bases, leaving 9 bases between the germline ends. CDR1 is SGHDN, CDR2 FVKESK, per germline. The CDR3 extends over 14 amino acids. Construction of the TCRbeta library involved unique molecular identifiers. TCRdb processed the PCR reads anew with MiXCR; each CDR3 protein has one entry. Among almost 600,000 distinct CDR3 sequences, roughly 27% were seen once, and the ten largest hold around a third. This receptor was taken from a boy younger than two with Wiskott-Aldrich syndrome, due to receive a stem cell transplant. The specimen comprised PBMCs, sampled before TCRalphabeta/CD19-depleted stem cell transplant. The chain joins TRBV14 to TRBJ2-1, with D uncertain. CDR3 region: CASSLSTPYNEQFF. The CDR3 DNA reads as TGTGCCAGCAGCCTGAGTACGCCCTACAATGAGCAGTTCTTC.